This TCR beta chain was obtained from a study of CD8 T cells in Susac syndrome. Study outcomes and limitations: Peak Susac CD8+ clonal expansion was seen in TEMRA cells and active patients.

Germline assignment: CDR1 MGHDK and CDR2 SYGVNS. This CDR3 spans 17 amino acids. The trim removed 1 base at V and 4 bases at J, leaving 12 bases unmatched. Patients with Susac syndrome met diagnostic criteria that were recently defined for definite or probable disease. Random hexamers served to reverse transcribe roughly 0.45 to 1 ug RNA. TCR beta CDR3 was amplified by immunoSEQ multiplex PCR. This amplification extended across 54 Vbeta and 13 Jbeta segments. TCRdb ran MiXCR on the immunoSEQ multiplex PCR reads and lists one entry per CDR3 protein. The table includes some 140,000 distinct CDR3 sequences, approximately 95% detected once. This clonotype was counted a single time. As yet, its antigen is unknown.

Sequences were obtained from CD8+ T cells from PBMCs. The V and J genes are TRBV25-1 and TRBJ1-1, with 7 positions matching TRBD1. This clonotype originated in a human donor with Susac syndrome. CDR3 loop: CASSEFFIRAGGTEAFF. The CDR3 nucleotides are TGTGCCAGCAGTGAATTCTTTATTCGGGCAGGGGGCACTGAAGCTTTCTTT. The full variable domain, with the rest looked up from reference TRBV25-1 and TRBJ1-1, is EADIYQTPRYLVIGTGKKITLECSQTMGHDKMYWYQQDPGMELHLIHYSYGVNSTEKGDLSSESTVSRIRTEHFPLTLESARPSHTSQYLCASSEFFIRAGGTEAFFGQGTRLTVV.